The clone carrying this T cell receptor beta chain was seen only a few times. This record belongs to a study of kidney transplant recipient with SARS-CoV-2 infection. TCRdb ran MiXCR on the reads and lists one entry per CDR3 protein. The sample yields 200,000 to 250,000 distinct CDR3 sequences, around 30% seen once. This CDR3 is 16 amino acids long. V was cut by 3 bases and J by 4 bases, with 21 bases left in between. Germline V gene data show CDR1 as GTSNPN and CDR2 as SVGIG (reference sequence). This chain links TRBV30 with TRBJ1-2, with no clear D. This sequence was found in a male patient aged 25 to 39 who had COVID-19 and was a kidney transplant recipient. Some T cells may arise from the graft donor. The specimen comprised a blood sample, sampled at baseline and on roughly day 120 from a kidney transplant recipient. CDR3 DNA: TGTGCCTGGAGCGGTGCGCGTTATAGAAAGACCTATGGCTACACCTTC. This sequence encodes CAWSGARYRKTYGYTF.